These 2 T cell receptor beta chains originate from one sample sequenced in a study of shared clonotypes between healthy human individuals. Using immunoSEQ multiplex PCR, the repertoire was profiled, and TCRdb retains in-frame clones only, with some absent. The data contain some 470,000 clones, 76% of them singletons. Sequencing was done on a sample of PBMCs. The receptors were sampled from a middle-aged woman in good health. Some clones in this sample may be carry-over from other donors' samples.

This chain links TRBV5-8 with TRBJ2-1, with a possible D match to TRBD2 (5 bases). The CDR3 consists of 15 residues. Germline CDR1 SGHTS, CDR2 YDEGEE. Trimming removed 1 base at V and 3 bases at J, with 11 bases between. This chain's CDR3 is CASSLIRGLYNEQFF. CDR3 DNA sequence: TGTGCCAGCAGCTTGATTCGCGGACTCTACAATGAGCAGTTCTTC.

The chain uses TRBV29-1 and TRBJ2-3, with D possibly being TRBD2 (5 bases). The germline gives CDR1 SQVTM, CDR2 ANQGSEA. The CDR3 has 13 amino acids. V gave up 3 bases and J gave up 5 bases, with 12 bases separating them. The CDR3 bases are TGCAGCGTTGAGCCTAGCCACGGAGATACGCAGTATTTT. Its protein is CSVEPSHGDTQYF.